This TCR beta chain was retrieved from a study of CD8 T cell repertoires and HIV-1 epitope variants. For the study at large: Epitopes were three Gag families plus Nef HW9 and YT9. An uncultured baseline aliquot held 1M T cells. A roughly ten-day culture received IL-2, IL-7 and IL-15 on days 3 and 7.

V dropped 8 bases and J dropped 3 bases, with 11 bases sitting between them. This CDR3 contains 12 residues. Per the germline V gene, CDR1 is LNHDA and CDR2 is SQIVND (reference sequence). Regarding this clone: The target antigen is unknown.

Survey-depth immunoSEQ sequencing covered TCR beta CDR3 regions. Produced via immunoSEQ multiplex PCR; TCRdb's table is partial and in-frame only. The table shows around 5,400 clones, with around two thirds occurring only once. Sequencing input: cultured CD8+ T cells derived from PBMCs. This TCR derives from a male donor with HIV. The chain is built from TRBV19 and TRBJ2-7, with D tentatively TRBD1 (6 bases). The CDR3 bases are TGTGCCAGTGGGGGCCTGGGCTACGAGCAGTACTTC. Translating it yields CASGGLGYEQYF.